Listed here are 30 T cell receptor beta chains from one sample, sequenced in a study of control samples from healthy donors and cancer patients. The assay was immunoSEQ multiplex PCR, and TCRdb's table has in-frame clones only and misses some. In the table there are some 74,000 clones, 94% of which are singletons. The material sequenced was blood. These receptors originate from a woman in her 30s in good health.

The genes are TRBV6-5 and TRBJ2-5, with 7 bases identical to TRBD2. The CDR3 contains 13 residues. The V segment lost 6 bases and the J segment 2 bases; nucleotides outside the gene matches: 3. The germline gives CDR1 MNHEY, CDR2 SVGAGI. CDR3 DNA sequence: TGTGCCAGCAGCCAACTAGCGCAAGAGACCCAGTACTTC. It yields the protein CASSQLAQETQYF.

The rearrangement joins TRBV6-1 to TRBJ2-1, with D tentatively TRBD1 (5 bases). The V gene lost 0 bases and the J gene lost 2 bases, with 11 bases spanning the gap. The CDR3 totals 16 residues. Germline V gene lookup returns CDR1 MNHNS and CDR2 SASEGT. CDR3 DNA: TGTGCCAGCAGTGAAGCCGGAGTGACAGCCTACAATGAGCAGTTCTTC. Residues: CASSEAGVTAYNEQFF.

This clone was observed once. The chain combines TRBV7-2 with TRBJ1-1, with D unclear. The CDR3 length is 12 residues. V was pared by 2 bases and J by 4 bases, with 5 bases between. Germline V gene sequence: CDR1 SGHTA, CDR2 FQGNSA. The CDR3 nucleotides read TGTGCCAGCAGCTTATTGGGCACTGAAGCTTTCTTT. Its protein is CASSLLGTEAFF.

The V gene is TRBV19, the J gene TRBJ1-1; D uncertain. V was trimmed by 5 bases and J by 2 bases, leaving 9 bases between them. The V gene's germline CDR1 is LNHDA and CDR2 SQIVND (reference sequence). The CDR3 is 13 amino acids. In DNA, the CDR3 is TGTGCCAGTAGTTCAGCAAGCAACACTGAAGCTTTCTTT. Its protein product is CASSSASNTEAFF. Full variable domain (missing parts from reference TRBV19 and TRBJ1-1): DGGITQSPKYLFRKEGQNVTLSCEQNLNHDAMYWYRQDPGQGLRLIYYSQIVNDFQKGDIAEGYSVSREKKESFPLTVTSAQKNPTAFYLCASSSASNTEAFFGQGTRLTVV.

V is TRBV3-1 (or the pseudogene TRBV3-2) and J is TRBJ1-2; tentatively, D is TRBD1 (6 bases). The CDR3 is made up of 15 amino acids. The germline gives CDR1 LGHDT, CDR2 YNNKEL (reference sequence). Trimming shortened V by 1 base and J by 6 bases, and 15 bases separated the two germline ends. CDR3 bases: TGTGCCAGCAGCCAAGGACAGGTCCTATTTCATGGCTACACCTTC. It yields the protein CASSQGQVLFHGYTF.

The rearrangement links TRBV6-6 to TRBJ1-5; TRBD1 aligns across 9 bases. Germline values: CDR1 MNHNY, CDR2 SVGAGI (reference sequence). V lost 5 bases to trimming and J lost 1 base; unmatched junction nucleotides: 3. There are 15 residues in the CDR3. The CDR3 sequence is CASSIQGASNQPQHF. The CDR3 DNA reads TGTGCCAGCAGTATACAGGGGGCGAGCAATCAGCCCCAGCATTTT.

On this clone: At one boundary the junction diverges from the germline segment, which might be a read error. The chain couples TRBV11-2 to TRBJ1-1; D is ambiguous. This CDR3 spans 13 amino acids. CDR1 and CDR2 from the germline V gene are SGHAT and FQNNGV. The CDR3, as DNA: TGTGCCAGCAACTTAAAAGGTCCCACGGAAGCTTTCTTT. Translated: CASNLKGPTEAFF.

This clone was found once. The rearrangement joins TRBV30 to TRBJ2-3; a possible D gene is TRBD2 (5 bases). The CDR3 runs 13 residues. V was cut by 2 bases and J by 2 bases, with 8 bases left in between. The germline CDR1 and CDR2 sequences are GTSNPN and SVGIG (reference sequence). The CDR3 DNA reads as TGTGCCTGGAGTTCAGGACTCACAGATACGCAGTATTTT. This translates into CAWSSGLTDTQYF.

The chain recombines TRBV27 with TRBJ2-2; the D gene is possibly TRBD1 (6 bases). V shed 6 bases and J shed 5 bases, with 7 bases lying between them. Germline assignment: CDR1 MNHEY and CDR2 SMNVEV (reference sequence). The length of the CDR3 is 12 residues. CDR3: CASRQGTGELFF. The CDR3 DNA reads TGTGCCAGCAGACAGGGAACCGGGGAGCTGTTTTTT.

The J gene is TRBJ2-2, the V gene TRBV30; no reliable D call. Per the germline V gene, CDR1 is GTSNPN and CDR2 is SVGIG (reference sequence). This CDR3 is 11 amino acids long. V lost 2 bases, J lost 8 bases, and 6 bases lay in between. CDR3 sequence reads: CAWSTIGELFF. CDR3 sequence (DNA): TGTGCCTGGAGTACTATTGGGGAGCTGTTTTTT.

The rearrangement uses TRBV5-8 and TRBJ1-2, with TRBD1 matching over 11 bases. V dropped 5 bases and J dropped 8; count of bases not matched to a gene: 17. Germline-derived CDR1 and CDR2 are SGHTS and YDEGEE. CDR3 size: 17 residues. The CDR3 DNA reads TGTGCCAGCAGACCCGAAGGACAGGGGGCGCGGTTATCCGGCTACACCTTC. Amino acids: CASRPEGQGARLSGYTF.

The rearrangement joins TRBV4-1 to TRBJ1-1; 7 bases agree with TRBD1. The germline V gene has CDR1 MGHRA and CDR2 YSYEKL. Trimming at V came to 2 bases and at J to 2 bases, leaving 8 bases not matched to a gene. The CDR3 length is 16 residues. CDR3 loop: CASSQRMGQLNTEAFF. The CDR3 DNA reads TGCGCCAGCAGCCAAAGGATGGGACAGTTAAACACTGAAGCTTTCTTT.

V usage is TRBV10-3 and J usage is TRBJ2-2, with 7 bases fitting TRBD1. The CDR3 contains 14 residues. V dropped 10 bases and J dropped 6; count of bases not matched to a gene: 11. Germline lookup yields CDR1 ENHRY and CDR2 SYGVKD. The CDR3: CATATGLGPGELFF. The CDR3 DNA follows: TGTGCCACAGCGACAGGGCTTGGACCCGGGGAGCTGTTTTTT.

The genes are TRBV2 and TRBJ2-7; 9 bases are a match to TRBD2. The CDR3 has 14 amino acids. Germline CDR1 reads SNHLY; CDR2 reads FYNNEI. Trimming removed 3 bases from V and 1 base from J; junction bases left unmatched: 1. The CDR3, as DNA: TGTGCCAGCAGTGAGACTAGCGGTTCCTACGAGCAGTACTTC. Residues: CASSETSGSYEQYF. Together with reference TRBV2 and TRBJ2-7, the CDR3 gives the full variable domain: EPEVTQTPSHQVTQMGQEVILRCVPISNHLYFYWYRQILGQKVEFLVSFYNNEISEKSEIFDDQFSVERPDGSNFTLKIRSTKLEDSAMYFCASSETSGSYEQYFGPGTRLTVT.

The chain links TRBV6-6 to TRBJ2-2; D is ambiguous. Per the germline V gene, CDR1 is MNHNY and CDR2 is SVGAGI (reference sequence). Trimming shortened V by 0 bases and J by 7 bases, and 15 bases separated the two germline ends. This CDR3 is 16 amino acids long. In DNA, the CDR3 is TGTGCCAGCAGTTACTCAAGGGCAGATCTACACGGGGAGCTGTTTTTT. This sequence encodes CASSYSRADLHGELFF.

This clone was observed a few times. The V call is TRBV5-6, the J call TRBJ1-2; 12 nucleotides agree with TRBD1. Germline CDR1 and CDR2: SGHDT and YYEEEE. CDR3 length: 15 residues. The trim removed 4 bases at V and 4 bases at J, leaving 5 bases unmatched. Here the CDR3 reads CASSPGTGGPYGYTF. The CDR3 DNA is TGTGCCAGCAGCCCAGGGACAGGGGGCCCCTATGGCTACACCTTC.

This sequence joins TRBV5-6 and TRBJ2-2; 7 positions match TRBD1. Germline CDR1 SGHDT, CDR2 YYEEEE. This CDR3 is built from 13 residues. Losses at the gene ends were 4 bases for V and 8 bases for J; bases not matched to a gene: 5. In DNA, the CDR3 is TGTGCCAGCAGCCAAGAGGGGGCAGGGGAGCTGTTTTTT. It yields the protein CASSQEGAGELFF. The full variable domain, its missing parts supplied by reference TRBV5-6 and TRBJ2-2, is DAGVTQSPTHLIKTRGQQVTLRCSPKSGHDTVSWYQQALGQGPQFIFQYYEEEERQRGNFPDRFSGHQFPNYSSELNVNALLLGDSALYLCASSQEGAGELFFGEGSRLTVL.

The DNA of the CDR3 is TGCGCCAGCAGCCAGGGGGTACCGCGTAGCTCCTACAATGAGCAGTTCTTC. The encoded protein is CASSQGVPRSSYNEQFF. The chain has TRBV4-1 and TRBJ2-1; the D call may be TRBD1 or TRBD2 (5 bases each). The CDR3 has 17 amino acids. Trimming took off 3 bases at V and 0 bases at J, with 15 bases between the two ends. CDR1 MGHRA and CDR2 YSYEKL come from the germline V gene.

The sample holds a few counts of this clone. This rearrangement joins TRBV7-2 to TRBJ1-5; D is unresolved. The V and J ends lost 3 bases and 1 base respectively, with 10 bases between them. Germline values: CDR1 SGHTA, CDR2 FQGNSA. The length of the CDR3 is 15 residues. CDR3 nucleotides: TGTGCCAGCAGCTTCACGGCAGAGAGCAATCAGCCCCAGCATTTT. Residues: CASSFTAESNQPQHF.

The chain uses TRBV5-1 and TRBJ1-2; 9 bases align to TRBD1. The CDR3 consists of 17 residues. Unmatched junction bases numbered 11, after V lost 4 bases and J lost 1 base. Germline CDR1 and CDR2: SGHRS and YFSETQ. This CDR3 is CASSLGITGGRNYGYTF. The CDR3 nucleotides read TGCGCCAGCAGCCTAGGGATAACAGGGGGCCGTAACTATGGCTACACCTTC.

This chain connects TRBV29-1 to TRBJ1-2, with a possible D match to TRBD1 (5 bases). CDR3 length: 11 residues. Germline CDR1 SQVTM, CDR2 ANQGSEA. V was shortened by 4 bases and J by 10 bases, with 13 bases between the two germline ends. CDR3: CSVGGTGFYTF. The CDR3 DNA reads as TGCAGCGTTGGGGGGACGGGCTTCTACACCTTC.

This rearrangement joins TRBV7-9 to TRBJ2-7, with 7 bases matching TRBD1. CDR3 length: 12 residues. With 6 bases clipped from V and 6 bases from J, the junction kept 5 bases outside the gene matches. Per the germline V gene, CDR1 is SEHNR and CDR2 is FQNEAQ (reference sequence). The CDR3 protein is CASRTGSGEQYF. In DNA form, the CDR3 reads TGTGCCAGCAGGACAGGGTCTGGCGAGCAGTACTTC.

V is TRBV14 and J is TRBJ1-1, with D maybe TRBD1 (6 bases). V lost 4 bases, J lost 4 bases, and 19 bases lay in between. CDR1 and CDR2 from the germline V gene are SGHDN and FVKESK. CDR3 length equals 16 residues. CDR3 nucleotide sequence: TGTGCCAGCAGCCCCTCCTGGGGGGCAGGAGGCACTGAAGCTTTCTTT. It encodes CASSPSWGAGGTEAFF. The whole variable domain, remainder taken from reference TRBV14 and TRBJ1-1, is EAGVTQFPSHSVIEKGQTVTLRCDPISGHDNLYWYRRVMGKEIKFLLHFVKESKQDESGMPNNRFLAERTGGTYSTLKVQPAELEDSGVYFCASSPSWGAGGTEAFFGQGTRLTVV.

The chain carries TRBV5-8 and TRBJ1-1; unclear D gene. Germline V lookup: CDR1 SGHTS, CDR2 YDEGEE. This CDR3 is built from 15 residues. Between the trimmed V and J ends, which lost 4 bases and 4 bases, there was a span of 17 bases. CDR3 sequence reads: CASSPRLASLTEAFF. CDR3 in DNA: TGTGCCAGCAGCCCCCGTCTCGCTTCCCTCACTGAAGCTTTCTTT.

V and J are TRBV19 and TRBJ2-3; D is undetermined. The CDR3 is 14 residues long. Germline values: CDR1 LNHDA, CDR2 SQIVND (reference sequence). V dropped 3 bases and J dropped 6 bases, with 13 bases sitting between them. CDR3 coding DNA: TGTGCCAGTAGTATCCGACTTTCGGGCGATACGCAGTATTTT. It is translated as CASSIRLSGDTQYF.

J is TRBJ2-1 and V is TRBV6-5; D possibly corresponds to TRBD2 (6 bases). This CDR3 is 13 amino acids long. Per the germline V gene, CDR1 is MNHEY and CDR2 is SVGAGI. Trimming removed 7 bases at V and 5 bases at J, with 12 bases between. The CDR3 DNA reads TGTGCCAGCACTATCCCGGGGGACAATGAGCAGTTCTTC. It specifies CASTIPGDNEQFF.

This sequence joins TRBV3-1 (or the pseudogene TRBV3-2) and TRBJ2-7, with TRBD2 identical over 8 bases. V lost 0 bases and J lost 7; bases outside the gene matches: 8. Germline V CDR1 and CDR2: LGHDT, YNNKEL (reference sequence). This CDR3 spans 15 amino acids. The CDR3 loop is CASSQEAGGAQEQYF. The CDR3 DNA sequence: TGTGCCAGCAGCCAAGAGGCCGGGGGGGCTCAGGAGCAGTACTTC.

J is TRBJ2-6 and V is TRBV5-1; D unclear. This CDR3 contains 15 residues. Germline V gene data show CDR1 as SGHRS and CDR2 as YFSETQ. Trimming left V 0 bases short and J 0 bases short, with 4 bases between. CDR3 sequence reads: CASSLANSGANVLTF. The DNA of the CDR3 is TGCGCCAGCAGCTTGGCCAACTCTGGGGCCAACGTCCTGACTTTC.

This clone came up once. V is TRBV28 and J is TRBJ2-6, with D tentatively TRBD1 (6 bases). V lost 6 bases to trimming and J lost 0 bases, with 15 bases between them. CDR3 length: 17 residues. Germline V gene lookup returns CDR1 MDHEN and CDR2 SYDVKM. CDR3 nucleotide sequence: TGTGCCAGCAGGTTGGGAACAGGGAACTCTGGGGCCAACGTCCTGACTTTC. Translated: CASRLGTGNSGANVLTF.

The chain has TRBV5-1 and TRBJ1-1; D is uncertain. Trimming shortened V by 4 bases and J by 1 base, and 8 bases separated the two germline ends. In germline, CDR1 is SGHRS, CDR2 YFSETQ. This CDR3 region has 13 residues. CDR3 sequence: CASSPPRNTEAFF. The CDR3, as DNA: TGCGCCAGCAGCCCCCCTAGGAACACTGAAGCTTTCTTT.